This TCR beta chain was found in a study of blood T cell repertoires in COVID-19. The CDR3 length is 14 residues. The germline V gene has CDR1 LGHDT and CDR2 YNNKEL (reference sequence). Between the trimmed V and J ends, which lost 4 bases and 5 bases, there was a span of 14 bases. Some clones are missing from TCRdb's copy, which holds only in-frame ones; the method was immunoSEQ multiplex PCR. The sample has 400,000 to 550,000 clones, nearly 90% seen once. The V call is TRBV3-1 (or the pseudogene TRBV3-2), the J call TRBJ1-1; no definite D call. The receptor was isolated from a woman between 18 and 29 years old with acute COVID-19. What was sequenced was PBMCs or T cells enriched from blood (not recorded which). The CDR3 loop is CASSPFSLGTEAFF. The CDR3 DNA reads TGTGCCAGCAGCCCCTTTTCCCTCGGGACTGAAGCTTTCTTT.